One sample yielded the 29 T cell receptor beta chains listed below, sequenced in a study of blood T cell repertoires in COVID-19. Produced via immunoSEQ multiplex PCR; TCRdb's table is partial and in-frame only. The table has about 160,000 clones, approximately 81% seen once. Sequencing was performed on PBMCs or T cells enriched from blood (not recorded which). The receptor set was obtained from a woman in her forties or fifties who had recovered from COVID-19.

This clone was observed a handful of times. V gene TRBV5-1 combines with J gene TRBJ2-7; D call uncertain. This CDR3 has 11 amino acids. Germline CDR1 is SGHRS and CDR2 is YFSETQ. Trimming took off 3 bases at V and 4 bases at J, with 5 bases between the two ends. The DNA of the CDR3 is TGCGCCAGCAGCTCAGTTTACGAGCAGTACTTC. It translates to CASSSVYEQYF.

The chain employs TRBV5-1 and TRBJ2-7; 10 positions match TRBD1. Germline assignment: CDR1 SGHRS and CDR2 YFSETQ. The CDR3 is 14 amino acids. Trimming removed 4 bases from V and 3 bases from J; junction bases left unmatched: 4. CDR3: CASSLGQGVYEQYF. The CDR3 region has the DNA TGCGCCAGCAGCCTAGGACAGGGGGTCTACGAGCAGTACTTC.

CDR3 nucleotides: TGTGCCAGCAGCCTCTCTAAATTAGAGCAGTTCTTC. As protein: CASSLSKLEQFF. The rearrangement links TRBV5-8 to TRBJ2-1; D unclear. This CDR3 is 12 amino acids long. Between the trimmed V and J ends, which lost 4 bases and 10 bases, there was a span of 12 bases. In germline, CDR1 is SGHTS, CDR2 YDEGEE.

The rearrangement joins TRBV4-3 to TRBJ2-1; 10 nucleotides line up with TRBD2. This CDR3 contains 14 residues. V gave up 4 bases and J gave up 15 bases; unmatched junction bases: 12. CDR1 and CDR2 from the germline V gene are LGHNA and YSLEER. DNA of the CDR3: TGCGCCAGCAGCCCGGGACTAGCGCAAGGGGTGGTGTTCTTC. It yields the protein CASSPGLAQGVVFF.

This chain connects TRBV3-1 (or the pseudogene TRBV3-2) to TRBJ2-2; D remains ambiguous. The germline V and J ends were trimmed by 1 base and 4 bases, with 4 bases remaining between them. The CDR3 runs 13 residues. Germline CDR1 is LGHDT and CDR2 is YNNKEL (reference sequence). CDR3 nucleotide sequence: TGTGCCAGCAGCCAAGCGTCCACCGGGGAGCTGTTTTTT. This encodes CASSQASTGELFF.

The J gene is TRBJ2-2, the V gene TRBV28; 9 bases agree with TRBD1. This CDR3 contains 14 residues. The ends lost 5 bases at V and 5 bases at J; junction bases unmatched: 3. Germline V lookup: CDR1 MDHEN, CDR2 SYDVKM. The CDR3 here is CASSRQGETGELFF. The DNA of the CDR3 is TGTGCCAGCAGTAGACAGGGGGAGACCGGGGAGCTGTTTTTT.

This rearrangement joins TRBV29-1 to TRBJ2-7, with 7 bases identical to TRBD1. This CDR3 has 13 amino acids. V was clipped by 5 bases and J by 4 bases; unmatched bases: 8. CDR1 SQVTM and CDR2 ANQGSEA come from the germline V gene. This CDR3 is CSVLGGSGYEQYF. CDR3 DNA sequence: TGCAGCGTTTTAGGGGGCTCAGGGTACGAGCAGTACTTC.

The V call is TRBV12-3 or TRBV12-4, the J call TRBJ2-7, with D possibly matching TRBD1 (5 bases). V shed 7 bases and J shed 7 bases, with 17 bases lying between them. The CDR3 is 13 residues long. The CDR3, as DNA: TGTGCCAGCACTCAAAACTCCGCAGGGGAGCAGTACTTC. Translation gives CASTQNSAGEQYF.

V gene TRBV11-3 combines with J gene TRBJ1-3, with D possibly matching TRBD1 (6 bases). The germline CDR1 and CDR2 sequences are SGHNT and YENEEA. V lost 4 bases, J lost 0 bases, and 10 bases lay in between. The CDR3 covers 15 residues. The CDR3 sequence: CASSSRDISGNTIYF. CDR3 coding DNA: TGTGCCAGCAGCTCCCGGGACATCTCTGGAAACACCATATATTTT.

This clone showed up just once. The chain employs TRBV2 and TRBJ1-4, with a possible D match to TRBD1 (5 bases). V lost 6 bases and J lost 8, with 16 bases in between. The CDR3 extends over 14 amino acids. Germline CDR1 and CDR2: SNHLY and FYNNEI. DNA of the CDR3: TGTGCCAGCAGAGAACAAGGGGCGAGGGAAAAACTGTTTTTT. As protein: CASREQGAREKLFF.

This clone appeared a few times. V and J are TRBV3-1 (or the pseudogene TRBV3-2) and TRBJ1-2; TRBD1 might be the D (6 bases). CDR1 is LGHDT, CDR2 YNNKEL, per germline (reference sequence). This CDR3 spans 15 amino acids. V was shortened by 2 bases and J by 2 bases, with 12 bases between the two germline ends. The CDR3 region is CASSQRRGQNYGYTF. The CDR3 DNA is TGTGCCAGCAGCCAACGTCGCGGACAGAACTATGGCTACACCTTC.

The chain has TRBV7-2 and TRBJ1-5; D uncertain. This CDR3 is 14 amino acids long. Trimming took off 1 base at V and 2 bases at J, with 6 bases between the two ends. In germline, CDR1 is SGHTA, CDR2 FQGNSA. DNA of the CDR3: TGTGCCAGCAGCTTAGACGGTCGCAATCAGCCCCAGCATTTT. This sequence encodes CASSLDGRNQPQHF.

This clone came up a few times. The chain recombines TRBV7-3 with TRBJ2-5; 7 bases align to TRBD2. J gave up 7 bases and V 0 bases, and 23 bases lay outside the gene matches. The CDR3 spans 20 residues. Germline V gene lookup returns CDR1 SGHTA and CDR2 FQGTGA. The CDR3 coding sequence is TGTGCCAGCAGCTTAACAGTCGGGACTACCAAATGGAATAACAAGAGGACCCAGTACTTC. Its translation is CASSLTVGTTKWNNKRTQYF. The complete variable domain, with remaining parts taken from reference TRBV7-3 and TRBJ2-5, reads GAGVSQTPSNKVTEKGKYVELRCDPISGHTALYWYRQSLGQGPEFLIYFQGTGAADDSGLPNDRFFAVRPEGSVSTLKIQRTERGDSAVYLCASSLTVGTTKWNNKRTQYFGPGTRLLVL.

The chain employs TRBV6-5 and TRBJ1-1, with unresolved D. This CDR3 is 15 amino acids long. The germline CDR1 and CDR2 sequences are MNHEY and SVGAGI. The V and J ends lost 6 bases and 1 base respectively, with 15 bases between them. The CDR3 DNA reads TGTGCCAGCAGGTATGGATACGGGAGGAACACTGAAGCTTTCTTT. Its protein product is CASRYGYGRNTEAFF.

This chain connects TRBV18 to TRBJ2-2, with 7 bases aligning to TRBD1. The CDR3 loop spans 15 amino acids. Germline CDR1 is KGHSH and CDR2 is LQKENI. Unmatched junction bases numbered 5, after V lost 2 bases and J lost 5 bases. This chain's CDR3 is CASSPWDRETGELFF. In DNA, the CDR3 is TGTGCCAGCTCACCATGGGACAGAGAGACCGGGGAGCTGTTTTTT. Complete variable domain (other parts from reference TRBV18 and TRBJ2-2): NAGVMQNPRHLVRRRGQEARLRCSPMKGHSHVYWYRQLPEEGLKFMVYLQKENIIDESGMPKERFSAEFPKEGPSILRIQQVVRGDSAAYFCASSPWDRETGELFFGEGSRLTVL.

The rearrangement joins TRBV29-1 to TRBJ1-5; 8 bases are a match to TRBD1. Trimming cost V 4 bases and J 3 bases; bases outside gene matches: 8. Germline values: CDR1 SQVTM, CDR2 ANQGSEA. The CDR3 consists of 15 residues. The CDR3 here is CSVAWAGGPNQPQHF. Written as DNA, the CDR3 is TGCAGCGTTGCTTGGGCAGGGGGCCCCAATCAGCCCCAGCATTTT.

V usage is TRBV5-4 and J usage is TRBJ1-2; D possibly corresponds to TRBD1 (5 bases). CDR1 SGHNT and CDR2 YYREEE come from the germline V gene (reference sequence). Trimming took off 3 bases at V and 6 bases at J, with 12 bases between the two ends. The CDR3 loop spans 13 amino acids. In DNA form, the CDR3 reads TGTGCCAGCAGCTCCCCAGGGAATAATGGCTACACCTTC. This translates into CASSSPGNNGYTF.

This clone was counted a single time. The CDR3 nucleotides read TGTGCCAGCAGTTCACAGGGGAGTTATGGCTACACCTTC. It translates to CASSSQGSYGYTF. The chain carries TRBV12-3 or TRBV12-4 and TRBJ1-2, with 7 bases lining up with TRBD1. Trimming removed 4 bases from V and 5 bases from J; junction bases left unmatched: 4. The CDR3 contains 13 residues.

V and J are TRBV4-3 and TRBJ2-1, with 7 nucleotides matching TRBD2. This CDR3 is 16 amino acids long. V lost 1 base and J lost 4; bases outside the gene matches: 7. Looked up from germline, CDR1 is LGHNA and CDR2 is YSLEER. CDR3 in DNA: TGCGCCAGCAGCCAAGGGGGGGGTGAGTTGTACAATGAGCAGTTCTTC. Protein: CASSQGGGELYNEQFF.

The chain combines TRBV5-1 with TRBJ2-3; the match to TRBD2 covers 8 bases. The CDR3 consists of 16 residues. The trim removed 1 base at V and 1 base at J, leaving 5 bases unmatched. Germline lookup yields CDR1 SGHRS and CDR2 YFSETQ. The CDR3 is CASSLQAGGRTDTQYF. The CDR3 nucleotides read TGCGCCAGCAGCTTGCAGGCGGGGGGCCGCACAGATACGCAGTATTTT.

V usage is TRBV5-1 and J usage is TRBJ2-2; D gene uncertain. V was pared by 0 bases and J by 0 bases, with 6 bases between. The CDR3 extends over 15 amino acids. Germline V CDR1 and CDR2: SGHRS, YFSETQ. CDR3 loop: CASSLGLSNTGELFF. The CDR3 DNA is TGCGCCAGCAGCTTGGGACTCTCGAACACCGGGGAGCTGTTTTTT.

This chain connects TRBV28 to TRBJ2-7; TRBD2 aligns across 8 bases. Germline CDR1 and CDR2: MDHEN and SYDVKM. The CDR3 sequence is 13 residues long. V gave up 8 bases and J gave up 3 bases; unmatched junction bases: 6. Here the CDR3 reads CASVSGAGYEQYF. CDR3 bases: TGTGCCAGCGTTAGCGGGGCGGGCTACGAGCAGTACTTC.

This clone was found once. V usage is TRBV18 and J usage is TRBJ2-6, with 8 bases fitting TRBD2. CDR1 KGHSH and CDR2 LQKENI come from the germline V gene. Unmatched junction bases numbered 3, after V lost 6 bases and J lost 2 bases. The CDR3 totals 15 residues. CDR3 coding DNA: TGTGCCAGCTCCCGCGGGGGGACTGGGGCCAACGTCCTGACTTTC. Its protein product is CASSRGGTGANVLTF.

The chain uses TRBV5-4 and TRBJ2-1, with D possibly being TRBD1 (6 bases). The germline V gene encodes CDR1 SGHNT and CDR2 YYREEE (reference sequence). The CDR3 sequence is 16 residues long. V gave up 0 bases and J gave up 0 bases, with 10 bases separating them. The CDR3 DNA reads as TGTGCCAGCAGCTTGGATGGACAGAGCTCCTACAATGAGCAGTTCTTC. Translated: CASSLDGQSSYNEQFF.

The chain couples TRBV7-2 to TRBJ1-1; TRBD1 matches at 7 bases. The CDR3 has 17 amino acids. Germline V gene data show CDR1 as SGHTA and CDR2 as FQGNSA. J lost 9 bases, V lost 0 bases, and 16 bases had no gene match. The CDR3 DNA reads TGTGCCAGCAGCTTAGCGGGACAGATTTCCTTTGGCGTCAAAGCTTTCTTT. As protein: CASSLAGQISFGVKAFF.

This clone was seen a single time. The chain employs TRBV7-6 and TRBJ2-2; 10 bases map to TRBD1. J gave up 5 bases and V 5 bases, and 14 bases lay outside the gene matches. Looked up from germline, CDR1 is SGHVS and CDR2 is FNYEAQ. The CDR3 spans 18 residues. The CDR3 reads CASSQNSGTGAGTGELFF. The CDR3 DNA reads as TGTGCCAGCAGCCAAAATAGCGGGACAGGGGCCGGTACCGGGGAGCTGTTTTTT.

The chain links TRBV9 to TRBJ2-7, with a weak D call TRBD2 (6 bases). The CDR3 loop spans 13 amino acids. The germline V gene has CDR1 SGDLS and CDR2 YYNGEE. V gave up 0 bases and J gave up 7 bases, with 11 bases separating them. The CDR3 region has the DNA TGTGCCAGCAGCGTAGCATACCGGGGGGAGCAGTACTTC. This encodes CASSVAYRGEQYF. The full variable domain, in which reference TRBV9 and TRBJ2-7 provide the parts outside the CDR3, is DSGVTQTPKHLITATGQRVTLRCSPRSGDLSVYWYQQSLDQGLQFLIQYYNGEERAKGNILERFSAQQFPDLHSELNLSSLELGDSALYFCASSVAYRGEQYFGPGTRLTVT.

The gene calls are TRBV6-2 or TRBV6-3 and TRBJ2-3; 15 bases fit TRBD2. Germline CDR1 reads MNHEY; CDR2 reads SVGEGT. V shed 2 bases, J shed 8 bases, and the junction held 5 bases outside the gene matches. CDR3 size: 16 residues. CDR3 loop: CASSYPGLAGGGTQYF. CDR3 DNA: TGTGCCAGCAGTTACCCGGGACTAGCGGGAGGCGGTACGCAGTATTTT.

This rearrangement joins TRBV2 to TRBJ1-5, with 8 bases matching TRBD1. CDR1 and CDR2 (germline): SNHLY, FYNNEI. Trimming cost V 6 bases and J 7 bases; bases outside gene matches: 5. The CDR3 is 13 residues long. The CDR3 DNA reads as TGTGCCAGCAGGGACAGGGTCGCCCAGCCCCAGCATTTT. It specifies CASRDRVAQPQHF.